Following are 17 T cell receptor beta chains from one sample sequenced in a study of blood T cell repertoires in COVID-19. Repertoires were generated with immunoSEQ multiplex PCR, while TCRdb's copy carries only in-frame clones and drops some. The profile shows 200,000 to 250,000 clones, approximately 86% of them singletons. Sequencing was done on a sample of peripheral blood. These receptors were obtained from a woman between 65 and 79 years old with active or convalescent COVID-19.

This rearrangement joins TRBV6-4 to TRBJ1-1; 7 bases are shared with TRBD1. This CDR3 contains 16 residues. Per germline, CDR1 MRHNA and CDR2 SNTAGT. The J segment lost 1 base and the V segment lost 5 bases, leaving 10 bases of the junction unmatched. For the CDR3, the DNA is TGTGCCAGCAGTTTCGATATAGGGACAGCGAACACTGAAGCTTTCTTT. It is translated as CASSFDIGTANTEAFF.

The chain employs TRBV19 and TRBJ2-3, with 7 bases fitting TRBD1. The V segment lost 7 bases and the J segment 1 base; nucleotides outside the gene matches: 8. The germline V gene has CDR1 LNHDA and CDR2 SQIVND (reference sequence). The CDR3 sequence is 15 residues long. DNA for the CDR3: TGTGCCAGTACCCTGACAGGGTATCGCACAGATACGCAGTATTTT. Its translation: CASTLTGYRTDTQYF.

A single count supports this clone. The chain employs TRBV27 and TRBJ1-2; TRBD1 aligns across 8 bases. Germline assignment: CDR1 MNHEY and CDR2 SMNVEV (reference sequence). The length of the CDR3 is 13 residues. The V and J ends lost 6 bases and 8 bases, in that order; junction bases with no gene match: 8. The CDR3 nucleotides are TGTGCCAGCAGGCGGACAGGGCAGGGGGGCTACACCTTC. Protein: CASRRTGQGGYTF.

The chain is built from TRBV12-3 or TRBV12-4 and TRBJ1-1; possibly TRBD1 for D (5 bases). V dropped 8 bases and J dropped 5 bases, with 6 bases sitting between them. CDR3 length: 10 amino acids. The DNA of the CDR3 is TGTGCCAGCGGACAAACTGAAGCTTTCTTT. Its translation is CASGQTEAFF.

This clone occurred once. The chain combines TRBV12-3 or TRBV12-4 with TRBJ1-4; no clear D gene. The V end was cut by 3 bases, the J end by 13 bases, with 15 bases between. The length of the CDR3 is 13 residues. The CDR3: CASSFERSLGLFF. CDR3 coding DNA: TGTGCCAGCAGTTTCGAGAGGTCCTTAGGACTGTTTTTT.

The chain links TRBV20-1 to TRBJ2-5; unclear D gene. This CDR3 comprises 12 residues. V was cut by 3 bases and J by 3 bases, with 8 bases left in between. Germline-derived CDR1 and CDR2 are DFQATT and SNEGSKA (reference sequence). The CDR3 is CSASPREETQYF. The CDR3, as DNA: TGCAGTGCTAGTCCGCGCGAAGAGACCCAGTACTTC.

This clone was counted a few times. The J gene is TRBJ1-5, the V gene TRBV6-5; 7 positions agree with TRBD1. Germline V gene sequence: CDR1 MNHEY, CDR2 SVGAGI. V trimming: 7 bases; J trimming: 7 bases; junction bases outside the gene matches: 4. This CDR3 region has 12 residues. The CDR3, as DNA: TGTGCCAGCAATCACAGGGGCCAGCCCCAGCATTTT. It is translated as CASNHRGQPQHF.

The V and J genes are TRBV6-4 and TRBJ1-5; a weak D match, TRBD1 (6 bases). V was pared by 9 bases and J by 5 bases, with 17 bases between. Germline V lookup: CDR1 MRHNA, CDR2 SNTAGT. CDR3 length: 14 amino acids. The CDR3 nucleotides are TGTGCCAGACCACCGGGACAACGAGATCAGCCCCAGCATTTT. Encoded protein: CARPPGQRDQPQHF.

The V call is TRBV5-6, the J call TRBJ1-5, with 7 bases aligning to TRBD1. Per germline, CDR1 SGHDT and CDR2 YYEEEE. This CDR3 has 13 residues. The ends lost 4 bases at V and 8 bases at J; junction bases unmatched: 6. This CDR3 reads CASSVTGTEPQHF. The CDR3 DNA is TGTGCCAGCAGCGTGACAGGGACGGAGCCCCAGCATTTT.

The chain recombines TRBV5-1 with TRBJ1-6; D ambiguous. CDR3 length: 15 residues. Per the germline V gene, CDR1 is SGHRS and CDR2 is YFSETQ. V lost 3 bases and J lost 0, with 7 bases in between. The CDR3 loop reads CASSSKSSYNSPLHF. In nucleotides, the CDR3 is TGCGCCAGCAGCTCCAAGAGCTCCTATAATTCACCCCTCCACTTT.

Concerning this clone itself: Additional DNA sequences in this sample encode the identical CDR3. The genes are TRBV11-2 and TRBJ1-1; D perhaps matches TRBD1 (5 bases). CDR3 length equals 14 residues. In germline, CDR1 is SGHAT, CDR2 FQNNGV. Trimming stripped 1 base from V and 1 base from J, with 7 bases between. CDR3 coding DNA: TGTGCCAGCAGCTTAGGGCAGGGGAACACTGAAGCTTTCTTT. Amino acids: CASSLGQGNTEAFF. The variable domain in full, completed from reference TRBV11-2 and TRBJ1-1, reads EAGVAQSPRYKIIEKRQSVAFWCNPISGHATLYWYQQILGQGPKLLIQFQNNGVVDDSQLPKDRFSAERLKGVDSTLKIQPAKLEDSAVYLCASSLGQGNTEAFFGQGTRLTVV.

The chain employs TRBV10-1 and TRBJ1-1, with D possibly TRBD1 on 5 matching bases. The CDR3 totals 13 residues. Trimming took 4 bases from V and 1 from J, leaving 7 bases between them. The germline V gene has CDR1 WNHNN and CDR2 SYGVQD (reference sequence). The CDR3 loop reads CASSGTPNTEAFF. CDR3 nucleotides: TGCGCCAGCAGTGGGACACCGAACACTGAAGCTTTCTTT.

The chain has TRBV6-6 and TRBJ2-2; 12 nucleotides match TRBD1. Germline CDR1 reads MNHNY; CDR2 reads SVGAGI (reference sequence). V lost 5 bases to trimming and J lost 4 bases; unmatched junction nucleotides: 11. The CDR3 runs 18 residues. This CDR3 reads CASSRYSGTGGATGELFF. In DNA form, the CDR3 reads TGTGCCAGCAGTAGATACTCCGGGACAGGGGGCGCCACCGGGGAGCTGTTTTTT.

The rearrangement links TRBV3-1 (or the pseudogene TRBV3-2) to TRBJ2-7; 8 nucleotides line up with TRBD2. The germline V gene has CDR1 LGHDT and CDR2 YNNKEL (reference sequence). The J segment lost 6 bases and the V segment lost 4 bases, leaving 14 bases of the junction unmatched. This CDR3 is built from 16 residues. The CDR3 spells CASSPSSGTRGAEQYF. Here the CDR3 DNA reads TGTGCCAGCAGCCCTTCCTCCGGGACTAGGGGGGCCGAGCAGTACTTC.

The chain employs TRBV4-1 and TRBJ1-1, with D maybe TRBD1 (5 bases). CDR1 and CDR2 from the germline V gene are MGHRA and YSYEKL. This CDR3 is 17 amino acids long. Trimming took off 1 base at V and 7 bases at J, with 22 bases between the two ends. CDR3 sequence: CASSQGAGLQGRGEAFF. The CDR3, as DNA: TGCGCCAGCAGCCAAGGAGCGGGGCTACAAGGGAGAGGTGAAGCTTTCTTT.

The rearrangement uses TRBV7-8 and TRBJ2-7, with TRBD1 matching over 10 bases. Germline CDR1 and CDR2: SGHVS and FQNEAQ. The junction had 10 bases not matched to a gene; V was cut back by 5 bases and J by 6 bases. The CDR3 is 15 amino acids. The CDR3 loop reads CASSRGTGVSSEQYF. CDR3 bases: TGTGCCAGCAGCCGAGGGACAGGGGTTTCGAGCGAGCAGTACTTC.

This chain joins TRBV10-3 and TRBJ2-5, with a possible D match to TRBD1 (5 bases). The CDR3 length is 13 residues. Trimming pared 4 bases from V and 7 bases from J, leaving 13 bases between. Per germline, CDR1 ENHRY and CDR2 SYGVKD. The CDR3 loop reads CAISAEEGVTQYF. The DNA for the CDR3 is TGTGCCATCAGTGCAGAAGAAGGGGTGACCCAGTACTTC.